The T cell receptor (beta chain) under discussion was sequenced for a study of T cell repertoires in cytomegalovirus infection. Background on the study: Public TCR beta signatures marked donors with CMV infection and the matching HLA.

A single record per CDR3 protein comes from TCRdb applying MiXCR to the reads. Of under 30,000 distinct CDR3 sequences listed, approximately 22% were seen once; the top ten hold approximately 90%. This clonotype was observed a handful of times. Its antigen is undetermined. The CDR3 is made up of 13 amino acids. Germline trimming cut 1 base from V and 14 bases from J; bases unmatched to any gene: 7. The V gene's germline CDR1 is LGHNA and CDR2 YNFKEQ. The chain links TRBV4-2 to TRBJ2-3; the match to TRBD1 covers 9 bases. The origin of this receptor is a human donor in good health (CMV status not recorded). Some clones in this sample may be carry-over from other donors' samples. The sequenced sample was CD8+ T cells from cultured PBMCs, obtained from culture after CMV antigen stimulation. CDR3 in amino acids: CASSQVFWDRVYF. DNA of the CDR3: TGTGCCAGCAGCCAAGTGTTCTGGGACAGGGTGTATTTT.